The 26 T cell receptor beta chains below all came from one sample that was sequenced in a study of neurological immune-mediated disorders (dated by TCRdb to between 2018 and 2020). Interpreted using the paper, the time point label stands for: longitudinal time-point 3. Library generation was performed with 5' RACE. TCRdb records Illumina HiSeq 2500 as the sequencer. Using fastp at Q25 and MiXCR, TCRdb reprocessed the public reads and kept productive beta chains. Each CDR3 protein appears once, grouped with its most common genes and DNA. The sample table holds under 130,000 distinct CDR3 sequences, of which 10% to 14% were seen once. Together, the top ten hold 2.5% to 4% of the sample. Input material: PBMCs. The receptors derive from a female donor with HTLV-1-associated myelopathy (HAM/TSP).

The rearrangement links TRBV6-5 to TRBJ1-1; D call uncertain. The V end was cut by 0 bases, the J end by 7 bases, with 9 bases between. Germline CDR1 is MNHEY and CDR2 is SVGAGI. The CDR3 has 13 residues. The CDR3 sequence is CASSYSMGFEAFF. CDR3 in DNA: TGTGCCAGCAGTTACTCGATGGGCTTTGAAGCTTTCTTT.

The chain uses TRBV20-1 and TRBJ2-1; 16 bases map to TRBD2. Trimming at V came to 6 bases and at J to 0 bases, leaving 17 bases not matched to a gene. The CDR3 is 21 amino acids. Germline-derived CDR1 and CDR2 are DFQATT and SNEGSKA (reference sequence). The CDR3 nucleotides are TGCAGTGCCCCCGGGACTAGCGGGGGGGCCCCACTAGCTTACTCCTACAATGAGCAGTTCTTC. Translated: CSAPGTSGGAPLAYSYNEQFF.

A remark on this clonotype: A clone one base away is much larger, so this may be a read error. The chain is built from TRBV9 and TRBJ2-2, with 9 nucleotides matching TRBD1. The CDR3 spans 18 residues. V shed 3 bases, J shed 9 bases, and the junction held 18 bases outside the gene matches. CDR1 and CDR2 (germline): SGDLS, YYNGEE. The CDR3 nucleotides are TGTGCCAGCAGCGCTACAGGGGGCCGGGGGGCTTGGACCCGGGAGCTGTTTTTT. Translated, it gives CASSATGGRGAWTRELFF. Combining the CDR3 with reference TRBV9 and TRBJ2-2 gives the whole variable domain DSGVTQTPKHLITATGQRVTLRCSPRSGDLSVYWYQQSLDQGLQFLIQYYNGEERAKGNILERFSAQQFPDLHSELNLSSLELGDSALYFCASSATGGRGAWTRELFFGEGSRLTVL.

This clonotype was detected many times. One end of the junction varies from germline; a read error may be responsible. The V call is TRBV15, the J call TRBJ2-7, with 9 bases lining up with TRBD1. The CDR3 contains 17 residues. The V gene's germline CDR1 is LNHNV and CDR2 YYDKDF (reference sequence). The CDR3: CATSRDRLRDRVYEQYF. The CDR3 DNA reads TGTGCTACCAGCAGAGATCGCTTGCGGGACAGGGTCTACGAGCAGTACTTC. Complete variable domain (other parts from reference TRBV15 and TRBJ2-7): DAMVIQNPRYQVTQFGKPVTLSCSQTLNHNVMYWYQQKSSQAPKLLFHYYDKDFNNEADTPDNFQSRRPNTSFCFLDIRSPGLGDTAMYLCATSRDRLRDRVYEQYFGPGTRLTVT.

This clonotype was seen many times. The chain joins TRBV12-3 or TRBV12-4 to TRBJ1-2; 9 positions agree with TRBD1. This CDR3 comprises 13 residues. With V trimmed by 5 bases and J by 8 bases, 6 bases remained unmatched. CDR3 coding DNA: TGTGCCAGCAGTCTCGGGACAGGGTACGGCTACACCTTC. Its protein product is CASSLGTGYGYTF.

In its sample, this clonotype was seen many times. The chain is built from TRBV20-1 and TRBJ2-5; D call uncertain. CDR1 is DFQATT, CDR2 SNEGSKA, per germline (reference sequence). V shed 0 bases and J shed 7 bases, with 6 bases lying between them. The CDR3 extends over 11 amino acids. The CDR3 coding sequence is TGCAGTGCTAGAGATGGTAGGACCCAGTACTTC. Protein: CSARDGRTQYF.

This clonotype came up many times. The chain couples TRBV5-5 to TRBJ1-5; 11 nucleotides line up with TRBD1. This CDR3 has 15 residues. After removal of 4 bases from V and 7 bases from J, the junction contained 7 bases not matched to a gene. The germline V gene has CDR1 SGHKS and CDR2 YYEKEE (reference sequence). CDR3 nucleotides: TGTGCCAGCAGCCCTGGACAGGGGGCTGGACAGCCCCAGCATTTT. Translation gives CASSPGQGAGQPQHF. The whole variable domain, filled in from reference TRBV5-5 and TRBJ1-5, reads DAGVTQSPTHLIKTRGQQVTLRCSPISGHKSVSWYQQVLGQGPQFIFQYYEKEERGRGNFPDRFSARQFPNYSSELNVNALLLGDSALYLCASSPGQGAGQPQHFGDGTRLSIL.

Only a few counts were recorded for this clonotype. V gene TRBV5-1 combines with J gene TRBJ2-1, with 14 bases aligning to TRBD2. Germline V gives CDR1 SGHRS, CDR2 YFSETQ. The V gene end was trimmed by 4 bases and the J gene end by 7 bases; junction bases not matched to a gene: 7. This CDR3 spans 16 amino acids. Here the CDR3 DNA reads TGCGCCAGCAGCGGATGGACTAGCGGGGGGAAAAATGAGCAGTTCTTC. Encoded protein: CASSGWTSGGKNEQFF.

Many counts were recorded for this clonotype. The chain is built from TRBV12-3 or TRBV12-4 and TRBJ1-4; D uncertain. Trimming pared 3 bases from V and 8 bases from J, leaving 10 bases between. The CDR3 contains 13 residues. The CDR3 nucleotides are TGTGCCAGCAGTTTGGCGTCTAGGGAAAAACTGTTTTTT. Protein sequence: CASSLASREKLFF.

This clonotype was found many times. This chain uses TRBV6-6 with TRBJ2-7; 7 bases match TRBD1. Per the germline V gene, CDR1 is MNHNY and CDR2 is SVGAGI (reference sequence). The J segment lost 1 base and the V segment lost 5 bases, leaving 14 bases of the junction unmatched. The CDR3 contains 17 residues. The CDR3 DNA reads TGTGCCAGCAGTCGCATCCTTACCAGGGGGAGATCCTACGAGCAGTACTTC. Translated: CASSRILTRGRSYEQYF.

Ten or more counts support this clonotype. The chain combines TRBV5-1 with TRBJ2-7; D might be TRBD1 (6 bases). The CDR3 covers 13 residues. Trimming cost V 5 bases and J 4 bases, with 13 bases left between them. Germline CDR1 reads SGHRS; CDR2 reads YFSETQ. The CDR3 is CASSWDTPYEQYF. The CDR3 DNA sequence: TGCGCCAGCAGTTGGGACACTCCGTACGAGCAGTACTTC.

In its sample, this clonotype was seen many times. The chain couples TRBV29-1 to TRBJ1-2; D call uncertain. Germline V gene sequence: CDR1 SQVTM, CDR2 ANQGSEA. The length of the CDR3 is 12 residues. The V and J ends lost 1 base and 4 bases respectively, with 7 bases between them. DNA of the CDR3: TGCAGCGTTGAAGGGGGAGGCTATGGCTACACCTTC. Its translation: CSVEGGGYGYTF.

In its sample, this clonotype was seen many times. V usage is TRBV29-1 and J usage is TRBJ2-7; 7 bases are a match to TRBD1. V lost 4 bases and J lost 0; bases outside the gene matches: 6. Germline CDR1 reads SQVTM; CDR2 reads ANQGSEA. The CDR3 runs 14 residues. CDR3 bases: TGCAGCGTTGCCAGACAGGGAAGCTCCTACGAGCAGTACTTC. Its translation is CSVARQGSSYEQYF.

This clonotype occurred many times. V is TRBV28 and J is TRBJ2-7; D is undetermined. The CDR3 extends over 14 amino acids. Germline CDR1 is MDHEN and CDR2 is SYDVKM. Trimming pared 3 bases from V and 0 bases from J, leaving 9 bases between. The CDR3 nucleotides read TGTGCCAGCAGTTTCGCCAGGAACTCCTACGAGCAGTACTTC. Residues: CASSFARNSYEQYF. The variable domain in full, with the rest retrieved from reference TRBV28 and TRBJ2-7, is DVKVTQSSRYLVKRTGEKVFLECVQDMDHENMFWYRQDPGLGLRLIYFSYDVKMKEKGDIPEGYSVSREKKERFSLILESASTNQTSMYLCASSFARNSYEQYFGPGTRLTVT.

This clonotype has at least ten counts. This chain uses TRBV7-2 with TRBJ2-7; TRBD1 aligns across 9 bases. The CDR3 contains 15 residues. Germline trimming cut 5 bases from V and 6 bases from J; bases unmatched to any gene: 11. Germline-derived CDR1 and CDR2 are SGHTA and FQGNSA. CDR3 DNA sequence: TGTGCCAGCAGCGTCGCCGGGACAGGGCTTCTCGAGCAGTACTTC. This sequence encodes CASSVAGTGLLEQYF.

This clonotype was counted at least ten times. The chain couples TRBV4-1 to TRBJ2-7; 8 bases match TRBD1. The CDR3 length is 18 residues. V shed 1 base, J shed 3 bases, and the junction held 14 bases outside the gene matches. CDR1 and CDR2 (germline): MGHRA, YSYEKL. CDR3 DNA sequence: TGCGCCAGCAGCCAAGTTAATTTTATCGGACAGGGAGGCTACGAGCAGTACTTC. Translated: CASSQVNFIGQGGYEQYF.

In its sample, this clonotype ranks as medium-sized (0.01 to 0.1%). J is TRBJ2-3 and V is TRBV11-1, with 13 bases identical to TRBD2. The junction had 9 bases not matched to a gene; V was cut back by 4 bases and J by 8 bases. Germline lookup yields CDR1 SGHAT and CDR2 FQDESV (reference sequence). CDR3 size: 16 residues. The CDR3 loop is CASSSGTSGIYATQYF. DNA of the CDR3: TGTGCCAGCAGCTCCGGGACTAGCGGGATCTATGCTACGCAGTATTTT. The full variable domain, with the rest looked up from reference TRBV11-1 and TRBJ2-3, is EAEVAQSPRYKITEKSQAVAFWCDPISGHATLYWYRQILGQGPELLVQFQDESVVDDSQLPKDRFSAERLKGVDSTLKIQPAELGDSAMYLCASSSGTSGIYATQYFGPGTRLTVL.

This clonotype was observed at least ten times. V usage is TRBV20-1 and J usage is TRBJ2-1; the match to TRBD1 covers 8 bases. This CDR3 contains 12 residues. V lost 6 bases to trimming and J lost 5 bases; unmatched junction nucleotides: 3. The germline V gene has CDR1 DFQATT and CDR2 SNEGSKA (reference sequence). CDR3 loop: CSARQGNNEQFF. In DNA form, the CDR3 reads TGCAGTGCGAGACAGGGGAACAATGAGCAGTTCTTC.

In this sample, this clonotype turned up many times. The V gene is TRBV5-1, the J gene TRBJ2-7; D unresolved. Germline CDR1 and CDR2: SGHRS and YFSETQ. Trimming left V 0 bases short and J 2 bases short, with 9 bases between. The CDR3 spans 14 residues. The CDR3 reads CASSLALEPYEQYF. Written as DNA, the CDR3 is TGCGCCAGCAGCTTGGCGCTGGAGCCCTACGAGCAGTACTTC.

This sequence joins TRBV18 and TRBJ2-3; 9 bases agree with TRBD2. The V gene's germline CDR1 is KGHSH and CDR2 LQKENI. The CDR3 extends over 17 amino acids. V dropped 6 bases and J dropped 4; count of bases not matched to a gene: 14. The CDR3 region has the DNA TGTGCCAGCTCCTCTAGCGGGGCCAACCTTATGGCAGATACGCAGTATTTT. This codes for CASSSSGANLMADTQYF.

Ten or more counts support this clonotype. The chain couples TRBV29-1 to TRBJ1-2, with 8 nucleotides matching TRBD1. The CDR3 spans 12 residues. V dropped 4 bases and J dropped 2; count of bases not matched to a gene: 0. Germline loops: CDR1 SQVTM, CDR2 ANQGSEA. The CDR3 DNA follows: TGCAGCGTTGGGGACAGGAACTATGGCTACACCTTC. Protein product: CSVGDRNYGYTF.

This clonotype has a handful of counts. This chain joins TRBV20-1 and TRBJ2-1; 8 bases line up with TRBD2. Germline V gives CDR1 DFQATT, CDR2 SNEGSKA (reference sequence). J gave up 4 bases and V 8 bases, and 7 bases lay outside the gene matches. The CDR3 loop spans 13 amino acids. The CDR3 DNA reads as TGCAGTTCCGGGGGGGGCCGTTACAATGAGCAGTTCTTC. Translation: CSSGGGRYNEQFF.

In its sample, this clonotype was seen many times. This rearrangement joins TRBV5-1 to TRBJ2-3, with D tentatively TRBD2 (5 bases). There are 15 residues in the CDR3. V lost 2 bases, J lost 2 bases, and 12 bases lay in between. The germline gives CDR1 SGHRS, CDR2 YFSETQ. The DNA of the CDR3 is TGCGCCAGCAGCTTAACCGGGGTGAACACAGATACGCAGTATTTT. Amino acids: CASSLTGVNTDTQYF.

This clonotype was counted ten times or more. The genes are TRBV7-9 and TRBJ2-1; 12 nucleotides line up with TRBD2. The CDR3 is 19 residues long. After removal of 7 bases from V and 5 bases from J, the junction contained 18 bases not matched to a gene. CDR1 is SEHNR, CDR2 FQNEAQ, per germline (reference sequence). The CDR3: CASNPLKSTSGGPDNEQFF. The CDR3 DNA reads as TGTGCCAGCAACCCATTAAAATCGACTAGCGGGGGTCCAGACAATGAGCAGTTCTTC.

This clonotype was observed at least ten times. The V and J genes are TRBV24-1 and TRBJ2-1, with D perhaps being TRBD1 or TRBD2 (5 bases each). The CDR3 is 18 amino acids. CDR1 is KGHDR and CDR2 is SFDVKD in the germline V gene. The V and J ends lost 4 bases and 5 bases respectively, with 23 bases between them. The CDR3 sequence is CATSDRGAGRKRDNEQFF. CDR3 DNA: TGTGCCACCAGTGACCGAGGGGCTGGACGGAAGAGAGACAATGAGCAGTTCTTC.

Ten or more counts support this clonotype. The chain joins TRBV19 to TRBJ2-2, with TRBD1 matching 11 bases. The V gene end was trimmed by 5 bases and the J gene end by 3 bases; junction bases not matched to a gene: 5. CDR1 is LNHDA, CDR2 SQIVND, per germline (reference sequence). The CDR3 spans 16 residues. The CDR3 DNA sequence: TGTGCCAGTAGTGCGCGGACAGGGGGCTACACCGGGGAGCTGTTTTTT. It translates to CASSARTGGYTGELFF.